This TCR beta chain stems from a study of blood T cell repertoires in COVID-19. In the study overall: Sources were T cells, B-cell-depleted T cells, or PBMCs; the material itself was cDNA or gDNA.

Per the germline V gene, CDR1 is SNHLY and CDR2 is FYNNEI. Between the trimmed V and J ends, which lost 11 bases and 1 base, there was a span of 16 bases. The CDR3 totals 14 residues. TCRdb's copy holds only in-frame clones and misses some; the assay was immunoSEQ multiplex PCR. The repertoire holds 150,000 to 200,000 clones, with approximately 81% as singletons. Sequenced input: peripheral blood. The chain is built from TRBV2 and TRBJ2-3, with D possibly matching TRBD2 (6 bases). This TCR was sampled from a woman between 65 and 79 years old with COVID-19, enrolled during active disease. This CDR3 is CACQLKRGTDTQYF. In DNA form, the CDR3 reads TGTGCCTGCCAGTTGAAGCGGGGCACAGATACGCAGTATTTT.